A selection of T cell receptor beta chains follows, all from one sample in a study of cytomegalovirus exposure and HLA in healthy donors. TCRdb keeps only in-frame clones here, not all; method: immunoSEQ multiplex PCR. The sample includes fewer than 200,000 clones, 71% of them seen just once. The sample taken for sequencing was PBMCs. These TCRs come from a woman aged 25-40 years in good health and CMV-seronegative. The CDR3 runs from the conserved cysteine through the conserved F or W. The D gene is left open where the match is weak. The size of a clone is reported for some rows only, either as once, few or many, or as a class for expanded clones.

clone_size | j_call | v_call | d_call | cdr3_aa | cdr3_nt
few | TRBJ1-1 | TRBV27 | TRBD1 | CASSQGTGWYMNTEAFF | TGTGCCAGCAGCCAAGGGACAGGGTGGTACATGAACACTGAAGCTTTCTTT
few | TRBJ2-5 | TRBV28 | TRBD2 | CASSFYRLAGTQETQYF | TGTGCCAGCAGTTTCTACAGACTAGCGGGGACTCAAGAGACCCAGTACTTC
- | TRBJ1-2 | TRBV28 | TRBD1 | CASSLKGQGAYYGYTF | TGTGCCAGCAGTTTAAAGGGGCAGGGGGCGTACTATGGCTACACCTTC
- | TRBJ2-3 | TRBV5-4 | TRBD2 | CASSSLLAGARTDTQYF | TGTGCCAGCAGCTCATTACTAGCGGGGGCACGCACAGATACGCAGTATTTT
once | TRBJ1-4 | TRBV7-6 | TRBD1 | CASSSHRGRRTNEKLFF | TGTGCCAGCAGCTCCCACAGGGGGCGCAGAACTAATGAAAAACTGTTTTTT
few | TRBJ2-6 | TRBV4-2 | - | CASSQVTGSGANVLTF | TGTGCCAGCAGCCAAGTAACAGGGTCTGGGGCCAACGTCCTGACTTTC
- | TRBJ1-2 | TRBV6-1 | - | CASRVDIVGCTF | TGTGCCAGCAGAGTGGACATCGTTGGCTGCACCTTC
- | TRBJ2-1 | TRBV7-2 | TRBD2 | CASTRGVGSYNEQFF | TGTGCGAGCACCCGGGGGGTTGGGTCCTACAATGAGCAGTTCTTC
- | TRBJ2-3 | TRBV5-6 | - | CASSLDSGTVWGDTQYF | TGTGCCAGCAGTCTTGATTCGGGAACAGTTTGGGGAGATACGCAGTATTTT
few | TRBJ1-2 | TRBV29-1 | TRBD1 | CSVARQGARGYTF | TGCAGCGTTGCCCGACAGGGGGCGAGGGGCTACACCTTC
- | TRBJ2-3 | TRBV7-2 | - | CASSLGSLSTDTQYF | TGTGCCAGCAGCTTAGGCTCGCTAAGCACAGATACGCAGTATTTT
- | TRBJ2-7 | TRBV28 | TRBD2 | CASSPGTSGRSSYEQYF | TGTGCCAGCAGTCCGGGGACTAGCGGGAGGAGCTCCTACGAGCAGTACTTC
once | TRBJ2-2 | TRBV28 | TRBD1 | CASSGQGGTGELFF | TGTGCCAGCAGTGGACAGGGAGGTACCGGGGAGCTGTTTTTT
- | TRBJ2-1 | TRBV4-2 | - | CASRAENEQFF | TGTGCCAGCAGGGCAGAAAATGAGCAGTTCTTC
- | TRBJ2-1 | TRBV2 | TRBD2 | CASSYGGDSLYNEQFF | TGTGCCAGCTCGTACGGGGGGGACTCCCTTTACAATGAGCAGTTCTTC
few | TRBJ2-1 | TRBV7-3 | TRBD2 | CASSLSGRASYNEQFF | TGTGCCAGCAGCCTTAGCGGGAGGGCTTCCTACAATGAGCAGTTCTTC
- | TRBJ1-3 | TRBV19 | - | CASSHRQVSGNTIYF | TGTGCCAGTTCTCACCGACAAGTCTCTGGAAACACCATATATTTT
- | TRBJ2-3 | TRBV9 | - | CASSVGGRVTDTQYF | TGTGCCAGCAGCGTAGGTGGGCGGGTCACAGATACGCAGTATTTT
- | TRBJ1-1 | TRBV6-1 | - | CASSEAHLRTGNTEAFF | TGTGCCAGCAGTGAAGCACACTTAAGAACAGGGAATACTGAAGCTTTCTTT
- | TRBJ2-7 | TRBV7-9 | - | CASSLSGGREQYF | TGTGCCAGCAGCTTAAGTGGAGGTCGCGAGCAGTACTTC
few | TRBJ2-5 | TRBV15 | - | CATSGEPAETQYF | TGTGCCACCAGCGGAGAGCCTGCGGAGACCCAGTACTTC
- | TRBJ1-2 | TRBV5-4 | - | CASSSSWAGYTF | TGTGCCAGCAGCTCTAGCTGGGCGGGCTACACCTTC
- | TRBJ2-7 | TRBV10-2 | - | CASSSAGNYEQYF | TGCGCCAGCAGCTCTGCGGGGAACTACGAGCAGTACTTC
few | TRBJ1-2 | TRBV27 | - | CASSLPGDGYTF | TGTGCCAGCAGTTTACCCGGGGATGGCTACACCTTC
few | TRBJ2-7 | TRBV5-6 | TRBD2 | CASSGAGGDYYEQYF | TGTGCCAGCAGCGGGGCGGGGGGGGACTACTACGAGCAGTACTTC
once | TRBJ2-1 | TRBV5-4 | TRBD1 | CASSPGQGESNEQFF | TGTGCCAGCAGCCCGGGACAGGGTGAATCTAATGAGCAGTTCTTC
- | TRBJ2-7 | TRBV30 | TRBD1 | CAWSVGTGVIYEQYF | TGTGCCTGGAGTGTAGGGACAGGGGTAATTTACGAGCAGTACTTC
- | TRBJ1-5 | TRBV5-5 | TRBD1 | CASSLDRGNQPQHF | TGTGCCAGCAGCTTGGACAGGGGTAATCAGCCCCAGCATTTT
- | TRBJ2-1 | TRBV18 | - | CASSPPGLASNEQFF | TGTGCCAGCTCACCACCTGGGTTGGCTAGCAATGAGCAGTTCTTC
- | TRBJ1-5 | TRBV5-1 | - | CASSPALVGAGNQPQHF | TGCGCCAGCAGTCCAGCCCTTGTAGGGGCGGGCAATCAGCCCCAGCATTTT
- | TRBJ1-2 | TRBV28 | - | CASSLEGRVDYGYTF | TGTGCCAGCAGTTTGGAGGGCAGGGTTGACTATGGCTACACCTTC
- | TRBJ2-7 | TRBV15 | TRBD1 | CATETGGSEEQYF | TGTGCCACAGAGACAGGGGGCTCGGAGGAGCAGTACTTC
- | TRBJ1-1 | TRBV11-2 | - | CASSQGGGRNTEAFF | TGTGCCAGCAGCCAAGGGGGGGGGCGGAACACTGAAGCTTTCTTT
- | TRBJ2-5 | TRBV2 | TRBD2 | CASSALAGGLETQYF | TGTGCCAGCAGTGCACTAGCGGGAGGGTTGGAGACCCAGTACTTC
- | TRBJ2-1 | TRBV29-1 | - | CSVEFSMDEQFF | TGCAGCGTTGAGTTTAGCATGGATGAGCAGTTCTTC
- | TRBJ1-2 | TRBV7-6 | TRBD1 | CASSLGRGHGYTF | TGTGCCAGCAGCTTAGGCAGGGGGCATGGCTACACCTTC
- | TRBJ2-7 | TRBV5-6 | TRBD1 | CASRNRAGQGGEQYF | TGTGCCAGCAGAAATCGGGCGGGACAGGGGGGCGAGCAGTACTTC
few | TRBJ2-7 | TRBV7-9 | TRBD1 | CASSYRDRDYEQYF | TGTGCCAGCAGCTACCGGGACAGAGACTACGAGCAGTACTTC
few | TRBJ2-3 | TRBV7-6 | - | CASSFGGAVTDTQYF | TGTGCCAGCAGCTTCGGCGGGGCCGTCACAGATACGCAGTATTTT
- | TRBJ2-4 | TRBV2 | - | CASSGRENIQYF | TGTGCCAGCAGTGGCAGGGAAAACATTCAGTACTTC
few | TRBJ2-1 | TRBV10-3 | TRBD2 | CAISEGSGANEQFF | TGTGCCATCAGTGAGGGTAGCGGGGCCAATGAGCAGTTCTTC
few | TRBJ2-7 | TRBV5-7 | - | CASSPIQGTYEQYF | TGTGCCAGCAGTCCGATCCAGGGGACCTACGAGCAGTACTTC
- | TRBJ1-1 | TRBV28 | - | CASKSGGEVNTEAFF | TGTGCCAGCAAGTCCGGGGGGGAGGTGAACACTGAAGCTTTCTTT
- | TRBJ2-1 | TRBV4-2 | - | CASSQDAGNEQFF | TGTGCCAGCAGCCAAGATGCGGGGAATGAGCAGTTCTTC
- | TRBJ2-5 | TRBV6-5 | - | CASSPPGSGQETQYF | TGTGCCAGCAGCCCTCCCGGGTCGGGGCAAGAGACCCAGTACTTC
- | TRBJ1-2 | TRBV9 | - | CASSALGGGLNYGYTF | TGTGCCAGCAGCGCGTTGGGCGGGGGGCTAAACTATGGCTACACCTTC